The TCR beta chain described here comes from a study of blood T cell repertoires in COVID-19. Study-level information: There were acute and convalescent COVID-19 samples, and they came from the United States, Italy and Spain. Sources were T cells, B-cell-depleted T cells, or PBMCs; the material itself was cDNA or gDNA.

Study processing details: Using reference gene primer amplification, nucleated cell counts were estimated. Profiling relied on immunoSEQ multiplex PCR, and the TCRdb table lists in-frame clones only, not all of them. The V and J calls and clone size come from that table; D and trimming were worked out from the DNA. This sample has 100,000 to 120,000 clones, with approximately 90% found just once. This CDR3 has 15 residues. Germline V lookup: CDR1 SGHTA, CDR2 FQGNSA. The V and J ends lost 3 bases and 0 bases respectively, with 11 bases between them. The sample was peripheral blood. The clonotype was recovered from a woman in her 70s who had recovered from COVID-19. The chain has TRBV7-2 and TRBJ1-2; D call uncertain. CDR3 in DNA: TGTGCCAGCAGCTTCCTACAGATAGCTAACTATGGCTACACCTTC. Its protein product is CASSFLQIANYGYTF.